These 30 T cell receptor beta chains were all obtained from the same sample, sequenced in a study of cytomegalovirus exposure and HLA in healthy donors. The PCR contained 60 Vbeta and 13 Jbeta primers. Produced via immunoSEQ multiplex PCR; TCRdb's table is partial and in-frame only. This table holds around 100,000 clones, 70% to 80% found once. The sample consisted of PBMCs. The receptor set was obtained from a female donor in good health and CMV-seropositive.

J is TRBJ1-5 and V is TRBV6-1; 9 bases agree with TRBD1. The V gene's germline CDR1 is MNHNS and CDR2 SASEGT. Trimming removed 6 bases from V and 4 bases from J; junction bases left unmatched: 7. There are 15 residues in the CDR3. The CDR3 DNA reads as TGTGCCAGCAGCCGGCTGGGACAGGGTAATCAGCCCCAGCATTTT. Encoded protein: CASSRLGQGNQPQHF.

This chain uses TRBV29-1 with TRBJ2-1, with TRBD2 matching 8 bases. CDR1 and CDR2 (germline): SQVTM, ANQGSEA. V lost 2 bases, J lost 7 bases, and 7 bases stayed unmatched. The CDR3 spans 14 residues. CDR3 loop: CSVEMPAGGNEQFF. CDR3 DNA sequence: TGCAGCGTTGAAATGCCGGCGGGGGGAAATGAGCAGTTCTTC.

The sample holds one count of this clone. The gene calls are TRBV5-4 and TRBJ1-3; D is undetermined. The CDR3 covers 11 residues. Trimming took off 9 bases at V and 6 bases at J, with 10 bases between the two ends. Germline CDR1 and CDR2: SGHNT and YYREEE (reference sequence). The CDR3 nucleotides read TGTGCCACCTCCTCCCCAAACACCATATATTTT. Translation gives CATSSPNTIYF.

The rearrangement links TRBV21-1 to TRBJ2-1; TRBD2 was called by the table and not checked on the DNA. TRBV21-1 is tagged as a pseudogene. The CDR3 runs to 17 residues. The CDR3 region is CASSKAVLAGDLGEQFF. The CDR3 DNA reads TGTGCCAGCAGCAAAGCTGTGCTAGCGGGAGATTTGGGTGAGCAGTTCTTC.

V and J are TRBV19 and TRBJ2-7, with D tentatively TRBD2 (5 bases). Germline-derived CDR1 and CDR2 are LNHDA and SQIVND (reference sequence). Between the trimmed V and J ends, which lost 7 bases and 2 bases, there was a span of 15 bases. This CDR3 is 14 amino acids long. CDR3: CASKSPGKTYEQYF. The CDR3 DNA reads as TGTGCCAGTAAGTCCCCGGGGAAAACCTACGAGCAGTACTTC.

The chain employs TRBV12-5 and TRBJ2-7; 12 bases match TRBD1. Germline-derived CDR1 and CDR2 are LGHNT and FRNRAP. The CDR3 runs to 14 residues. J lost 3 bases, V lost 8 bases, and 5 bases had no gene match. CDR3 in amino acids: CASSGTGGNYEQYF. The CDR3 DNA reads as TGTGCTAGTTCCGGGACAGGGGGCAACTACGAGCAGTACTTC. The whole variable domain, filled in from reference TRBV12-5 and TRBJ2-7, reads DARVTQTPRHKVTEMGQEVTMRCQPILGHNTVFWYRQTMMQGLELLAYFRNRAPLDDSGMPKDRFSAEMPDATLATLKIQPSEPRDSAVYFCASSGTGGNYEQYFGPGTRLTVT.

The chain combines TRBV6-5 with TRBJ1-6; no reliable D call. Trimming left V 2 bases short and J 3 bases short, with 8 bases between. This CDR3 has 15 residues. Germline-derived CDR1 and CDR2 are MNHEY and SVGAGI. This CDR3 is CASSYSKIYNSPLHF. In nucleotides, the CDR3 is TGTGCCAGCAGTTACAGCAAGATCTATAATTCACCCCTCCACTTT.

The genes are TRBV29-1 and TRBJ2-7, with TRBD1 identical over 7 bases. Losses at the gene ends were 4 bases for V and 0 bases for J; bases not matched to a gene: 3. This CDR3 contains 13 residues. Looked up from germline, CDR1 is SQVTM and CDR2 is ANQGSEA. CDR3 loop: CSVARTGSYEQYF. The CDR3 DNA reads as TGCAGCGTTGCCAGGACAGGCTCCTACGAGCAGTACTTC.

The chain uses TRBV12-5 and TRBJ1-1; TRBD1 might be the D (5 bases). The CDR3 has 14 residues. V was clipped by 8 bases and J by 8 bases, with 21 bases between them. CDR1 LGHNT and CDR2 FRNRAP come from the germline V gene. CDR3 sequence reads: CASRKQWEGPEAFF. The CDR3 DNA is TGTGCTAGTAGAAAGCAGTGGGAGGGACCCGAAGCTTTCTTT.

The chain has TRBV7-9 and TRBJ2-7; D unclear. Germline CDR1 SEHNR, CDR2 FQNEAQ (reference sequence). The CDR3 spans 16 residues. V was clipped by 0 bases and J by 0 bases, with 12 bases between them. The CDR3 loop reads CASSLAPRDSSYEQYF. CDR3 DNA sequence: TGTGCCAGCAGCTTAGCTCCCCGAGATTCCTCCTACGAGCAGTACTTC.

V is TRBV18 and J is TRBJ2-7; the match to TRBD1 covers 12 bases. Germline CDR1 reads KGHSH; CDR2 reads LQKENI. This CDR3 is built from 14 residues. Trimming took 3 bases from V and 5 from J; bases not matched to a gene: 2. The DNA of the CDR3 is TGTGCCAGCTCACCGGGACAGGGGGCCCACGAGCAGTACTTC. It encodes CASSPGQGAHEQYF.

The chain employs TRBV5-1 and TRBJ2-7, with TRBD1 as a possible D gene (5 bases). With 0 bases removed from V and 6 bases from J, the gap between germline ends came to 16 bases. The germline gives CDR1 SGHRS, CDR2 YFSETQ. CDR3 size: 15 residues. CDR3 region: CASSLAARVSSEQYF. The CDR3 DNA reads as TGCGCCAGCAGCTTGGCCGCCAGGGTTAGTAGCGAGCAGTACTTC.

V usage is TRBV5-1 and J usage is TRBJ2-7; tentatively, D is TRBD1 (6 bases). Trimming pared 5 bases from V and 6 bases from J, leaving 21 bases between. CDR3 size: 15 residues. In germline, CDR1 is SGHRS, CDR2 YFSETQ. DNA of the CDR3: TGCGCCAGCAGATCACAGGGCGCCGCCGGGTTCGAGCAGTACTTC. This encodes CASRSQGAAGFEQYF.

V is TRBV27 and J is TRBJ1-1; D remains unclear. Per the germline V gene, CDR1 is MNHEY and CDR2 is SMNVEV (reference sequence). CDR3 size: 13 residues. V was trimmed by 3 bases and J by 1 base, leaving 6 bases between them. CDR3 sequence reads: CASSFAGNTEAFF. The CDR3 nucleotides read TGTGCCAGCAGTTTTGCGGGGAACACTGAAGCTTTCTTT.

This clone was counted a single time. This chain joins TRBV7-2 and TRBJ1-2, with D unresolved. Looked up from germline, CDR1 is SGHTA and CDR2 is FQGNSA. The CDR3 loop spans 13 amino acids. V dropped 5 bases and J dropped 11 bases, with 18 bases sitting between them. CDR3 DNA: TGTGCCAGCAGCCTGCGGGGTCGCAAAGGGTACACCTTC. Protein: CASSLRGRKGYTF.

The chain recombines TRBV7-8 with TRBJ1-3; D not resolved. Trimming took 0 bases from V and 0 from J, leaving 6 bases between them. The CDR3 length is 15 residues. Germline V gene sequence: CDR1 SGHVS, CDR2 FQNEAQ. The CDR3: CASSLASYSGNTIYF. CDR3 nucleotides: TGTGCCAGCAGCTTAGCGTCGTACTCTGGAAACACCATATATTTT.

This clone was counted once. The V gene is TRBV5-1, the J gene TRBJ1-2, with D uncertain. CDR3 length equals 14 residues. Trimming left V 0 bases short and J 5 bases short, with 11 bases between. Germline CDR1 and CDR2: SGHRS and YFSETQ. The CDR3 loop reads CASSLVRAGYGYTF. Written as DNA, the CDR3 is TGCGCCAGCAGCTTGGTGCGGGCTGGGTATGGCTACACCTTC.

About this clone: Germline is not matched at one junction end, which may reflect a read error. The gene calls are TRBV7-3 and TRBJ1-1; TRBD1 matches 7 bases. CDR3 size: 13 residues. Per germline, CDR1 SGHTA and CDR2 FQGTGA. The CDR3 DNA sequence: TGTGCCAGCAGCAGACAGGGAATCACTGAAACTTTCTTT. This codes for CASSRQGITETFF.

V and J are TRBV18 and TRBJ1-4, with D perhaps TRBD1 (5 bases). The CDR3 loop spans 15 amino acids. V lost 3 bases and J 3 bases, leaving 11 bases between the germline ends. Per germline, CDR1 KGHSH and CDR2 LQKENI. CDR3 sequence: CASSPRESANEKLFF. The CDR3 region has the DNA TGTGCCAGCTCACCCAGGGAATCGGCTAATGAAAAACTGTTTTTT.

The chain has TRBV27 and TRBJ2-7; D uncertain. Germline V gene lookup returns CDR1 MNHEY and CDR2 SMNVEV (reference sequence). The CDR3 is 14 amino acids. V was trimmed by 2 bases and J by 4 bases, leaving 12 bases between them. CDR3 DNA sequence: TGTGCCAGCAGTTTAAAAGCCTCAGGTTACGAGCAGTACTTC. Its translation is CASSLKASGYEQYF.

In DNA, the CDR3 is TGTGCCAGCAGCATGGACAGGGCTGGGTGGGTGAACACTGAAGCTTTCTTT. Protein product: CASSMDRAGWVNTEAFF. The chain links TRBV7-6 to TRBJ1-1; the match to TRBD1 covers 8 bases. The CDR3 is made up of 17 amino acids. Germline V gene lookup returns CDR1 SGHVS and CDR2 FNYEAQ. The V gene end was trimmed by 5 bases and the J gene end by 0 bases; junction bases not matched to a gene: 11.

As DNA, the CDR3 is TGCGCCAGCAGCTTGGTAGGGACTAGCGGGAAGGGGGAGCAGTTCTTC. Translation: CASSLVGTSGKGEQFF. The rearrangement links TRBV5-1 to TRBJ2-1; 13 bases fit TRBD2. Trimming removed 0 bases from V and 10 bases from J; junction bases left unmatched: 7. CDR1 and CDR2 (germline): SGHRS, YFSETQ. The CDR3 loop spans 16 amino acids.

This chain joins TRBV10-3 and TRBJ1-2; 9 positions match TRBD1. V shed 6 bases, J shed 0 bases, and the junction held 2 bases outside the gene matches. There are 14 residues in the CDR3. CDR1 is ENHRY, CDR2 SYGVKD, per germline. DNA for the CDR3: TGTGCCATCAGGGGACAGGGAGCTAACTATGGCTACACCTTC. Translation: CAIRGQGANYGYTF.

This clone was found a few times. The chain combines TRBV18 with TRBJ1-2, with 9 bases fitting TRBD1. This CDR3 region has 17 residues. Germline V CDR1 and CDR2: KGHSH, LQKENI. Trimming cost V 4 bases and J 1 base; bases outside gene matches: 10. The CDR3 region has the DNA TGTGCCAGCTCACGGGATTCTCCGGGACAGGGTAACTATGGCTACACCTTC. It yields the protein CASSRDSPGQGNYGYTF.

The rearrangement joins TRBV5-1 to TRBJ2-5; 8 bases line up with TRBD2. Looked up from germline, CDR1 is SGHRS and CDR2 is YFSETQ. This CDR3 region has 16 residues. The V and J ends lost 1 base and 3 bases, in that order; junction bases with no gene match: 8. The DNA for the CDR3 is TGCGCCAGCAGCTTGTCGGCTGCGGGGGGAGAAGAGACCCAGTACTTC. Translating it yields CASSLSAAGGEETQYF.

The J gene is TRBJ1-1, the V gene TRBV5-1; no definite D call. V dropped 0 bases and J dropped 1 base, with 13 bases sitting between them. Germline V CDR1 and CDR2: SGHRS, YFSETQ. The CDR3 totals 16 residues. CDR3 in amino acids: CASSLVVRVSNTEAFF. The DNA of the CDR3 is TGCGCCAGCAGCTTGGTGGTTCGGGTATCGAACACTGAAGCTTTCTTT.

J is TRBJ1-4 and V is TRBV11-2; D is possibly TRBD1 (6 bases). Germline CDR1 is SGHAT and CDR2 is FQNNGV. The CDR3 runs to 14 residues. Trimming pared 5 bases from V and 5 bases from J, leaving 12 bases between. The CDR3 bases are TGTGCCAGCAGCCAGGGACACCCAAATGAAAAACTGTTTTTT. This sequence encodes CASSQGHPNEKLFF.

The chain combines TRBV6-5 with TRBJ1-5; a possible D gene is TRBD1 (5 bases). Germline V lookup: CDR1 MNHEY, CDR2 SVGAGI. V was trimmed by 5 bases and J by 6 bases, leaving 17 bases between them. The CDR3 runs to 15 residues. CDR3 sequence: CASSPLTAKGQPQHF. CDR3 bases: TGTGCCAGCAGTCCTCTGACAGCGAAAGGTCAGCCCCAGCATTTT.

The V call is TRBV5-1, the J call TRBJ1-1; the D is unclear. Germline assignment: CDR1 SGHRS and CDR2 YFSETQ. Trimming took off 0 bases at V and 2 bases at J, with 11 bases between the two ends. The CDR3 runs 15 residues. CDR3 region: CASSLDTNVNTEAFF. DNA of the CDR3: TGCGCCAGCAGCTTGGACACTAACGTAAACACTGAAGCTTTCTTT.

This chain links TRBV30 with TRBJ2-3; 9 bases match TRBD1. The trim removed 4 bases at V and 3 bases at J, leaving 8 bases unmatched. The CDR3 totals 15 residues. Germline V gene sequence: CDR1 GTSNPN, CDR2 SVGIG (reference sequence). CDR3: CAWTGTGLKTDTQYF. In nucleotides, the CDR3 is TGTGCCTGGACGGGGACAGGGTTAAAGACAGATACGCAGTATTTT.